This is a list of T cell receptor beta chains from one sample in a study of shared T cell receptors in the human thymus. Using immunoSEQ multiplex PCR, the repertoire was profiled, and TCRdb retains in-frame clones only, with some absent. The table includes about 380,000 clones, approximately 95% detected once. Sequencing input: thymocytes. The receptors stem from a human donor. The CDR3 runs from the conserved cysteine through the conserved F or W. D genes are given only for firm matches. Clone size is given for some rows only: seen once, a few or many times, or a class if the clone is expanded.

j_call: TRBJ1-1; d_call: .; v_call: TRBV5-1; clone_size: .; cdr3_nt: TGCGCCAGCAGTTTAAAGGGACAACGTGCAGCTTTCTTT; cdr3_aa: CASSLKGQRAAFF
j_call: TRBJ2-1; d_call: .; v_call: TRBV7-3; clone_size: .; cdr3_nt: TGTGCCAGCAGCTTAACCCCGGGGAGCTCCTACAATGAGCAGTTCTTC; cdr3_aa: CASSLTPGSSYNEQFF
j_call: TRBJ2-7; d_call: .; v_call: TRBV7-6; clone_size: .; cdr3_nt: TGTGCCAGCAGCTTAGCGCGGGTGAGGGACGAGCAGTACTTC; cdr3_aa: CASSLARVRDEQYF
j_call: TRBJ1-1; d_call: TRBD1; v_call: TRBV5-1; clone_size: .; cdr3_nt: TGCGCCAGCAGCTTGGTGGGGACAGGATCCACTGAAGCTTTCTTT; cdr3_aa: CASSLVGTGSTEAFF
j_call: TRBJ1-1; d_call: .; v_call: TRBV7-8; clone_size: once; cdr3_nt: TGTGCCAGCAGGCCCCGGGGGAATGGAGGGACTGAAGCTTTCTTT; cdr3_aa: CASRPRGNGGTEAFF
j_call: TRBJ1-2; d_call: .; v_call: TRBV28; clone_size: .; cdr3_nt: TGTGCCAGCATCTCCACCCGGGCAGCCCACTATGGCTACACCTTC; cdr3_aa: CASISTRAAHYGYTF
j_call: TRBJ2-3; d_call: .; v_call: TRBV7-9; clone_size: .; cdr3_nt: TGTGCCAGCAGCCCTGGCACAGATACGCAGTATTTT; cdr3_aa: CASSPGTDTQYF
j_call: TRBJ2-3; d_call: .; v_call: TRBV10-1; clone_size: .; cdr3_nt: TGCGCCAGCAGTGTACTTTGGACACCCGCGGGCACAGATACGCAGTATTTT; cdr3_aa: CASSVLWTPAGTDTQYF
j_call: TRBJ2-7; d_call: .; v_call: TRBV27; clone_size: .; cdr3_nt: TGTGCCAGCAGTTTAATTAGGGCGGGTCACGAGCAGTACTTC; cdr3_aa: CASSLIRAGHEQYF
j_call: TRBJ2-1; d_call: .; v_call: TRBV5-1; clone_size: .; cdr3_nt: TGCGCCAGCAGCTTATTTAGCGACGGTTTGGGCAAAAAATACAATGAGCAGTTCTTC; cdr3_aa: CASSLFSDGLGKKYNEQFF
j_call: TRBJ2-7; d_call: TRBD2; v_call: TRBV29-1; clone_size: .; cdr3_nt: TGCAGCGTCTCCGGGACTAGCCTTGTCATGCAGTACTTC; cdr3_aa: CSVSGTSLVMQYF
j_call: TRBJ1-2; d_call: .; v_call: TRBV28; clone_size: .; cdr3_nt: TGTGCCAGCAGTCCCCGTCGGGGGCTAGACTATGGCTACACCTTC; cdr3_aa: CASSPRRGLDYGYTF
j_call: TRBJ2-7; d_call: .; v_call: TRBV7-3; clone_size: .; cdr3_nt: TGTGCCAGCAGCCTGGACAGCCCACCGGGGGAGCAGTACTTC; cdr3_aa: CASSLDSPPGEQYF
j_call: TRBJ2-7; d_call: .; v_call: TRBV28; clone_size: .; cdr3_nt: TGTGCCAGCAGTTACAGGGATCAATACGAGCAGTACTTC; cdr3_aa: CASSYRDQYEQYF
j_call: TRBJ2-5; d_call: TRBD2; v_call: TRBV28; clone_size: .; cdr3_nt: TGTGCCAGCACCCGAGGGGAGGGAAAGACCCAGTACTTC; cdr3_aa: CASTRGEGKTQYF
j_call: TRBJ2-1; d_call: .; v_call: TRBV20-1; clone_size: .; cdr3_nt: TGCAGTGCTAGAGTTGGGCCAGGGCAGTTCTTC; cdr3_aa: CSARVGPGQFF
j_call: TRBJ1-2; d_call: .; v_call: TRBV9; clone_size: .; cdr3_nt: TGTGCCAGCAGCGACCCCGCGTATGGCCCGAGACCGCCTAAAGACGGCTACACCTTC; cdr3_aa: CASSDPAYGPRPPKDGYTF
j_call: TRBJ2-2; d_call: .; v_call: TRBV5-1; clone_size: .; cdr3_nt: TGCGCCAGCAGCTTGGCCGGAACCCTAAACGGGGAGCTGTTTTTT; cdr3_aa: CASSLAGTLNGELFF
j_call: TRBJ2-7; d_call: .; v_call: TRBV5-1; clone_size: .; cdr3_nt: TGCGCCAGCAGCACCGGGACGGAGGAAGAGCAGTACTTC; cdr3_aa: CASSTGTEEEQYF
j_call: TRBJ2-7; d_call: .; v_call: TRBV2; clone_size: .; cdr3_nt: TGTGCCAGCACCCGGAAAGAGGGGCGCTGGTACGAGCAGTACTTC; cdr3_aa: CASTRKEGRWYEQYF
j_call: TRBJ2-7; d_call: TRBD2; v_call: TRBV7-2; clone_size: .; cdr3_nt: TGTGCCAGCAGCCAACAATCGAGGCGGGAGTCGGGCCCATACGAGCAGTACTTC; cdr3_aa: CASSQQSRRESGPYEQYF
j_call: TRBJ2-2; d_call: TRBD2; v_call: TRBV5-1; clone_size: .; cdr3_nt: TGCGCCAGCAGCTTGGTTCCGGGAGGGCCGGACGGGGAGCTGTTTTTT; cdr3_aa: CASSLVPGGPDGELFF
j_call: TRBJ2-7; d_call: TRBD2; v_call: TRBV4-1; clone_size: .; cdr3_nt: TGCGCCAGCAGCCAGCCACGGGAGGGCCGATACTACGAGCAGTACTTC; cdr3_aa: CASSQPREGRYYEQYF
j_call: TRBJ1-1; d_call: TRBD1; v_call: TRBV19; clone_size: .; cdr3_nt: TGTGCCAGTAGTAGGGTTCGGGACAGCTACACTGAAGCTTTCTTT; cdr3_aa: CASSRVRDSYTEAFF
j_call: TRBJ2-3; d_call: TRBD2; v_call: TRBV28; clone_size: .; cdr3_nt: TGTGCCAGCAGTTTACCTAGCGGGAATAGCACAGATACGCAGTATTTT; cdr3_aa: CASSLPSGNSTDTQYF
j_call: TRBJ2-7; d_call: .; v_call: TRBV28; clone_size: .; cdr3_nt: TGTGCCAGCAGTTCTCCGGAGGGGACAAGCTCCTACGAGCAGTACTTC; cdr3_aa: CASSSPEGTSSYEQYF
j_call: TRBJ2-7; d_call: .; v_call: TRBV19; clone_size: once; cdr3_nt: TGTGCCCCTAAACCACTTAAGGACTCCTACGAGCAGTACTTC; cdr3_aa: CAPKPLKDSYEQYF
j_call: TRBJ1-1; d_call: .; v_call: TRBV18; clone_size: .; cdr3_nt: TGTGCCAGCTCACCACAGCTAGGGAAGGGGGAGCGTAACACTGAAGCTTTCTTT; cdr3_aa: CASSPQLGKGERNTEAFF
j_call: TRBJ2-7; d_call: .; v_call: TRBV4-3; clone_size: once; cdr3_nt: TGCGCCAGCAGCCAAGATCTATCGGAAACCTCCTACGAGCAGTACTTC; cdr3_aa: CASSQDLSETSYEQYF
j_call: TRBJ2-1; d_call: TRBD2; v_call: TRBV19; clone_size: .; cdr3_nt: TGTGCCAGTAGTATAAGACTAGCGGACAATGAGCAGTTCTTC; cdr3_aa: CASSIRLADNEQFF
j_call: TRBJ1-5; d_call: TRBD1; v_call: TRBV5-6; clone_size: .; cdr3_nt: TGTGCCAGCAGTCAAACAGGGGGGAGGCAGCCCCAGCATTTT; cdr3_aa: CASSQTGGRQPQHF
j_call: TRBJ2-5; d_call: .; v_call: TRBV4-1; clone_size: .; cdr3_nt: TGCGCCAGCAGCCAAGGATCCGGGGGGCGCCCCCAAGAGACCCAGTACTTC; cdr3_aa: CASSQGSGGRPQETQYF
j_call: TRBJ2-7; d_call: .; v_call: TRBV7-9; clone_size: .; cdr3_nt: TGTGCCAGCAGCTCCGGGCCTCGCTCCTACGAGCAGTACTTC; cdr3_aa: CASSSGPRSYEQYF
j_call: TRBJ2-1; d_call: TRBD2; v_call: TRBV19; clone_size: .; cdr3_nt: TGTGCCAGTAGTATTCCAGGGGCCCCAGGGCGGGAGGGCTCCTACAATGAGCAGTTCTTC; cdr3_aa: CASSIPGAPGREGSYNEQFF
j_call: TRBJ2-1; d_call: .; v_call: TRBV19; clone_size: .; cdr3_nt: TGTGCCAGTAGTGTACTAGTGGGAAGTGAGCAGTTCTTC; cdr3_aa: CASSVLVGSEQFF
j_call: TRBJ1-2; d_call: .; v_call: TRBV18; clone_size: .; cdr3_nt: TGTGCCAGCTCACCAGGGAAAGATGGCTACACCTTC; cdr3_aa: CASSPGKDGYTF